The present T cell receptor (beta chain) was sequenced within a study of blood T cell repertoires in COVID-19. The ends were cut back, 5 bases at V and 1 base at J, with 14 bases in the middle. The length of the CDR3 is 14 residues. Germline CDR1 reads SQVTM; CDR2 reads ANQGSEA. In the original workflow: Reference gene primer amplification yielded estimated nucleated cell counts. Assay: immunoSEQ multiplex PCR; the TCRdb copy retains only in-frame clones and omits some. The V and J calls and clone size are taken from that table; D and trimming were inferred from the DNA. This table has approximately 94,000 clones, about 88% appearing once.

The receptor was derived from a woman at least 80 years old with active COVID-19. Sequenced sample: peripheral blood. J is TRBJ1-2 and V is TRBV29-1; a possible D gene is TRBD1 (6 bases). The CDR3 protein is CSVRDIPFNYGYTF. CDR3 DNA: TGCAGCGTTCGGGACATTCCTTTTAACTATGGCTACACCTTC.